This TCR beta chain was retrieved from a study of blood T cell repertoires in COVID-19. Germline-derived CDR1 and CDR2 are MNHNY and SVGAGI (reference sequence). Unmatched junction bases numbered 7, after V lost 10 bases and J lost 1 base. There are 14 residues in the CDR3. This table comes from immunoSEQ multiplex PCR, and its TCRdb copy is limited to in-frame clones, with some not included. The sample has 200,000 to 300,000 clones, roughly 86% seen once; the top ten hold over 5%. Sequenced: peripheral blood. J is TRBJ2-1 and V is TRBV6-6; TRBD2 agrees at 7 bases. The TCR sequence derives from a woman aged 55-70 years with COVID-19, enrolled during active disease. This chain's CDR3 is CATWRGKSYNEQFF. In nucleotides, the CDR3 is TGTGCCACCTGGCGGGGGAAATCCTACAATGAGCAGTTCTTC.